This note documents a single TCR beta chain sequence. Germline loops: CDR1 SGHAT, CDR2 FQNNGV. With V trimmed by 0 bases and J by 5 bases, 8 bases remained unmatched. CDR3 length equals 17 residues. These data are taken from a study of T cell responses to AZD1222 COVID-19 vaccine. Data came from immunoSEQ multiplex PCR; TCRdb stores just in-frame clones and leaves some out. This sample has 95,000 to 110,000 clones; more than 75% occur once, and the top ten carry around 20%. The sample in question was peripheral blood, obtained on day 0 of AZD1222 vaccination. The clonotype originates from an adult in good health. The chain has TRBV11-2 and TRBJ2-3; 10 bases fit TRBD2. The CDR3 loop reads CASSLDLLAGFVDTQYF. The CDR3 DNA sequence: TGTGCCAGCAGCTTAGATTTACTAGCGGGGTTCGTAGATACGCAGTATTTT.